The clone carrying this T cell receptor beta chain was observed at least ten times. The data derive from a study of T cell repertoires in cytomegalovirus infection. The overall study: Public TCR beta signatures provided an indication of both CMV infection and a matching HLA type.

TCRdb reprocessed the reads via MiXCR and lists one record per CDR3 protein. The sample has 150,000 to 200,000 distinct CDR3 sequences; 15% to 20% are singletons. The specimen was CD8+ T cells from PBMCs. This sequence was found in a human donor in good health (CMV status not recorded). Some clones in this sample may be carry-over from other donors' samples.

In DNA, the CDR3 is TGTGCCAGCAGTTTACGGCCAGCTCCCTACAATGAGCAGTTCTTC. Protein sequence: CASSLRPAPYNEQFF. This sequence joins TRBV28 and TRBJ2-1, with D uncertain. Germline V gives CDR1 MDHEN, CDR2 SYDVKM. This CDR3 has 15 amino acids. Between the trimmed V and J ends, which lost 2 bases and 2 bases, there was a span of 10 bases.